This TCR beta chain came from a study of a mutant IDH1 vaccine in newly diagnosed glioma. Study as a whole: Patients came in for eight vaccinations, in weeks 1, 3, 5, 7, 11, 15, 19 and 23. The initiation of vaccination occurred 4-6 weeks after radiotherapy alone, or with temozolomide cycles.

Method: immunoSEQ multiplex PCR; TCRdb's copy keeps in-frame clones and lacks some. This sample has roughly 60,000 clones, with around 84% found just once. Time point given: week 23, last vaccination. A 20-mer mutant IDH1 peptide at 300 ug was injected subcutaneously with topical imiquimod. The CDR3 runs 15 residues. With 4 bases clipped from V and 3 bases from J, the junction kept 3 bases outside the gene matches. Germline-derived CDR1 and CDR2 are MGHRA and YSYEKL. On this clone: Its antigen is not known.

The sequences come from PBMCs, collected from a glioma patient whose treatment included an IDH1 peptide vaccine. This sequence was found in a man aged 25 to 45 with glioma. The rearrangement links TRBV4-1 to TRBJ2-5, with 12 nucleotides matching TRBD2. CDR3 coding DNA: TGCGCCAGCAGCCGCAGACTAGCGGGGGAAGAGACCCAGTACTTC. The encoded protein is CASSRRLAGEETQYF.